Shown below are 24 T cell receptor beta chains from a single sample sequenced in a study of blood T cell dynamics during melanoma immunotherapy. Time point indicated: week 3, after first cycle of checkpoint inhibitor. The protocol was immunoSEQ multiplex PCR, while the TCRdb copy is restricted to in-frame clones and leaves out a portion. The table has 11,000 or so clones, about four fifths seen once. Here the sequenced sample was blood, taken from a patient treated with checkpoint blockade. Receptors originate from a human donor with melanoma.

The chain has TRBV6-4 and TRBJ2-3; 11 nucleotides align to TRBD2. Germline V gene data show CDR1 as MRHNA and CDR2 as SNTAGT. The length of the CDR3 is 13 residues. The V segment lost 8 bases and the J segment 5 bases; nucleotides outside the gene matches: 3. CDR3 nucleotide sequence: TGTGCCAGCTCGACTAGCGGGGAAGATACGCAGTATTTT. Encoded protein: CASSTSGEDTQYF.

This clone came up once. The chain combines TRBV5-4 with TRBJ2-5; a possible D gene is TRBD2 (5 bases). This CDR3 has 14 residues. The germline V gene encodes CDR1 SGHNT and CDR2 YYREEE (reference sequence). Trimming removed 7 bases at V and 2 bases at J, with 15 bases between. The CDR3 DNA reads as TGTGCCAGCCGCAAGGAGGTGGGGCAAGAGACCCAGTACTTC. This sequence encodes CASRKEVGQETQYF. The entire variable domain, with the rest obtained from reference TRBV5-4 and TRBJ2-5, is as follows: ETGVTQSPTHLIKTRGQQVTLRCSSQSGHNTVSWYQQALGQGPQFIFQYYREEENGRGNFPPRFSGLQFPNYSSELNVNALELDDSALYLCASRKEVGQETQYFGPGTRLLVL.

The rearrangement joins TRBV19 to TRBJ1-6; D ambiguous. Germline lookup yields CDR1 LNHDA and CDR2 SQIVND (reference sequence). Trimming stripped 7 bases from V and 9 bases from J, with 16 bases between. CDR3 length: 14 amino acids. In nucleotides, the CDR3 is TGTGCCAGTACCCCCGTACCCCCCCCTTCACCCCTCCACTTT. Translation: CASTPVPPPSPLHF.

V and J are TRBV4-3 and TRBJ2-4, with unresolved D. Germline V gives CDR1 LGHNA, CDR2 YSLEER. The CDR3 sequence is 14 residues long. Trimming took 4 bases from V and 8 from J, leaving 15 bases between them. In DNA form, the CDR3 reads TGCGCCAGCAGCCCTGAATGGGCGGACGACATTCAGTACTTC. Protein sequence: CASSPEWADDIQYF.

The chain joins TRBV30 to TRBJ1-4, with 7 nucleotides matching TRBD1. Per the germline V gene, CDR1 is GTSNPN and CDR2 is SVGIG (reference sequence). This CDR3 spans 14 amino acids. The V segment lost 3 bases and the J segment 4 bases; nucleotides outside the gene matches: 5. The CDR3 DNA sequence: TGTGCCTGGAGCAGGGGGGGATTTAATGAAAAACTGTTTTTT. This sequence encodes CAWSRGGFNEKLFF.

The chain joins TRBV19 to TRBJ1-5; TRBD1 is a possible D gene (6 bases). V lost 1 base and J lost 3, with 10 bases in between. This CDR3 is built from 15 residues. CDR1 LNHDA and CDR2 SQIVND come from the germline V gene (reference sequence). CDR3 sequence reads: CASSIGGQPNQPQHF. The DNA of the CDR3 is TGTGCCAGTAGTATAGGCGGACAGCCCAATCAGCCCCAGCATTTT.

This clone was seen more than once but under ten times. This sequence joins TRBV7-9 and TRBJ2-3; a weak D match, TRBD1 (7 bases). The CDR3 is made up of 17 amino acids. V lost 0 bases, J lost 3 bases, and 16 bases lay in between. The V gene's germline CDR1 is SEHNR and CDR2 FQNEAQ (reference sequence). Here the CDR3 reads CASSLASSQGGTDTQYF. The CDR3 DNA reads TGTGCCAGCAGCTTAGCATCTTCCCAGGGGGGAACAGATACGCAGTATTTT.

This chain links TRBV7-3 with TRBJ2-1; D gene unclear. Germline V gene data show CDR1 as SGHTA and CDR2 as FQGTGA. With 2 bases removed from V and 6 bases from J, the gap between germline ends came to 8 bases. CDR3 size: 13 residues. The CDR3 DNA follows: TGTGCCAGCAGCTTAGGTTTGGGCAATGAGCAGTTCTTC. Residues: CASSLGLGNEQFF.

The CDR3 protein is CASSVATGTSNYGYTF. CDR3 DNA sequence: TGTGCCAGCAGCGTAGCCACGGGGACATCGAACTATGGCTACACCTTC. The chain employs TRBV9 and TRBJ1-2, with D perhaps TRBD1 (6 bases). V shed 0 bases and J shed 2 bases, with 14 bases lying between them. The CDR3 has 16 residues. CDR1 is SGDLS and CDR2 is YYNGEE in the germline V gene.

This sequence joins TRBV4-3 and TRBJ1-2, with D possibly matching TRBD1 (5 bases). CDR1 is LGHNA, CDR2 YSLEER, per germline. V lost 3 bases, J lost 8 bases, and 16 bases lay in between. The CDR3 covers 14 residues. This CDR3 is CASSHGAGGRGYTF. Here the CDR3 DNA reads TGCGCCAGCAGCCACGGGGCGGGGGGACGGGGCTACACCTTC.

This clone was seen once. The V gene is TRBV4-1, the J gene TRBJ1-2; possibly TRBD1 for D (5 bases). V was trimmed by 4 bases and J by 2 bases, leaving 26 bases between them. The CDR3 is made up of 19 amino acids. The germline gives CDR1 MGHRA, CDR2 YSYEKL. In DNA form, the CDR3 reads TGCGCCAGCAGCCCGACGGGGCGCCCCGGTATCGGGGCCAACTATGGCTACACCTTC. Encoded protein: CASSPTGRPGIGANYGYTF.

Notes on this clone: The junction departs from germline at one end; a sequencing error may be responsible. The chain has TRBV7-2 and TRBJ2-7; 8 nucleotides line up with TRBD1. This CDR3 contains 13 residues. The germline V gene has CDR1 SGHTA and CDR2 FQGNSA. As DNA, the CDR3 is TGTGCCAGCAGCTTAGAGAGCGTGGACAGGGCCTCCTTC. As protein: CASSLESVDRASF.

This clone was found once. The chain has TRBV7-2 and TRBJ1-5; D ambiguous. Germline V gene data show CDR1 as SGHTA and CDR2 as FQGNSA. The CDR3 extends over 15 amino acids. V lost 1 base and J lost 2, with 9 bases in between. The CDR3 reads CASSLDLWGNQPQHF. In DNA form, the CDR3 reads TGTGCCAGCAGCTTAGACCTATGGGGCAATCAGCCCCAGCATTTT.

This chain uses TRBV27 with TRBJ2-7; D uncertain. The germline V gene encodes CDR1 MNHEY and CDR2 SMNVEV (reference sequence). There are 15 residues in the CDR3. Trimming took 1 base from V and 1 from J, leaving 11 bases between them. The chain's CDR3 is CASSLLARPSYEQYF. The DNA for the CDR3 is TGTGCCAGCAGTTTATTGGCCAGGCCGTCCTACGAGCAGTACTTC.

This chain uses TRBV7-2 with TRBJ1-5; 10 bases line up with TRBD1. The CDR3 is 15 amino acids. Germline V gene data show CDR1 as SGHTA and CDR2 as FQGNSA. After removal of 3 bases from V and 5 bases from J, the junction contained 4 bases not matched to a gene. DNA for the CDR3: TGTGCCAGCAGCTTCAGACAGGGGGCAGATCAGCCCCAGCATTTT. It yields the protein CASSFRQGADQPQHF. The full variable domain, with the rest looked up from reference TRBV7-2 and TRBJ1-5, is GAGVSQSPSNKVTEKGKDVELRCDPISGHTALYWYRQSLGQGLEFLIYFQGNSAPDKSGLPSDRFSAERTGGSVSTLTIQRTQQEDSAVYLCASSFRQGADQPQHFGDGTRLSIL.

A single count supports this clone. The chain is built from TRBV27 and TRBJ2-1; TRBD1 or TRBD2 may be the D gene (5 bases each). The CDR3 is 11 amino acids. V shed 5 bases and J shed 8 bases, with 7 bases lying between them. Germline assignment: CDR1 MNHEY and CDR2 SMNVEV (reference sequence). The CDR3 is CASSQGHEQFF. CDR3 sequence (DNA): TGTGCCAGCAGTCAGGGACATGAGCAGTTCTTC.

The chain links TRBV5-8 to TRBJ2-5; TRBD1 or TRBD2 may be the D gene (5 bases each). Per the germline V gene, CDR1 is SGHTS and CDR2 is YDEGEE. Trimming stripped 0 bases from V and 3 bases from J, with 12 bases between. The CDR3 sequence is 15 residues long. The CDR3 spells CASSLGTGTEETQYF. CDR3 DNA sequence: TGTGCCAGCAGCTTGGGAACGGGGACCGAAGAGACCCAGTACTTC.

The rearrangement joins TRBV10-3 to TRBJ1-1; 7 bases map to TRBD1. The CDR3 is 12 amino acids. The V and J ends lost 2 bases and 11 bases, in that order; junction bases with no gene match: 5. Germline lookup yields CDR1 ENHRY and CDR2 SYGVKD. The DNA of the CDR3 is TGTGCCATCAGTGAGCCTGACAGGGCGGCTTTCTTT. This translates into CAISEPDRAAFF.

This rearrangement joins TRBV6-5 to TRBJ2-7; D remains unclear. Germline CDR1 MNHEY, CDR2 SVGAGI. V was trimmed by 2 bases and J by 3 bases, leaving 8 bases between them. The CDR3 spans 13 residues. CDR3 in DNA: TGTGCCAGCAGTTACGCTGCTGGCTACGAGCAGTACTTC. Its translation: CASSYAAGYEQYF.

The CDR3 nucleotides are TGTGCCAGCAGCTTGATCGGGGGGCGGAATGAGCAGTTCTTC. Protein product: CASSLIGGRNEQFF. The chain couples TRBV5-6 to TRBJ2-1; possibly TRBD2 for D (7 bases). The CDR3 length is 14 residues. The germline CDR1 and CDR2 sequences are SGHDT and YYEEEE. The V gene lost 1 base and the J gene lost 7 bases, with 12 bases spanning the gap.

This chain joins TRBV7-2 and TRBJ2-2; D assignment may be TRBD1 or TRBD2 (5 bases each). The length of the CDR3 is 15 residues. V was cut by 6 bases and J by 5 bases, with 16 bases left in between. Germline V CDR1 and CDR2: SGHTA, FQGNSA. For the CDR3, the DNA is TGTGCCAGCAGGACGGGGCCCAGAGGTACCGGGGAGCTGTTTTTT. It yields the protein CASRTGPRGTGELFF.

The chain employs TRBV14 and TRBJ1-4; 10 bases agree with TRBD1. Germline trimming cut 5 bases from V and 6 bases from J; bases unmatched to any gene: 6. CDR3 length equals 15 residues. CDR1 is SGHDN, CDR2 FVKESK, per germline. Written as DNA, the CDR3 is TGTGCCAGCAGCTCCGCCGGGACAGGGGATGAAAAACTGTTTTTT. This translates into CASSSAGTGDEKLFF.

This chain connects TRBV7-8 to TRBJ2-3; 7 bases fit TRBD1. Germline loops: CDR1 SGHVS, CDR2 FQNEAQ. This CDR3 comprises 14 residues. The V gene end was trimmed by 5 bases and the J gene end by 6 bases; junction bases not matched to a gene: 8. The CDR3 DNA sequence: TGTGCCAGCAGCCTCGCGAGGGGGCGGGATACGCAGTATTTT. Translation gives CASSLARGRDTQYF.

There are a few counts of this clone. The chain combines TRBV20-1 with TRBJ1-1; 9 bases fit TRBD1. CDR3 size: 11 residues. Trimming cost V 6 bases and J 4 bases; bases outside gene matches: 0. Germline CDR1 reads DFQATT; CDR2 reads SNEGSKA (reference sequence). CDR3 in DNA: TGCAGTGCGGGACAGGGCACTGAAGCTTTCTTT. It is translated as CSAGQGTEAFF.